The 20 T cell receptor beta chains below were found in one sample sequenced in a study of cytomegalovirus exposure and HLA in healthy donors. The PCR had 60 Vbeta and 13 Jbeta primers. Sequencing used immunoSEQ multiplex PCR; TCRdb keeps in-frame clones, though not all of them. In the table there are around 88,000 clones, about three quarters of which are singletons. The sequencing input was PBMCs. Source of these receptors: a man in his fifties in good health and CMV-seropositive.

The chain has TRBV7-4 and TRBJ2-7, with D unresolved. Between the trimmed V and J ends, which lost 3 bases and 4 bases, there was a span of 7 bases. CDR1 and CDR2 (germline): SGHVT, SQSDAQ. The CDR3 runs 12 residues. The CDR3 spells CASSLTRYEQYF. As DNA, the CDR3 is TGTGCCAGCAGCTTGACGAGGTACGAGCAGTACTTC.

The chain couples TRBV5-5 to TRBJ1-1; D gene unclear. The ends were cut back, 4 bases at V and 0 bases at J, with 16 bases in the middle. The CDR3 extends over 16 amino acids. The germline CDR1 and CDR2 sequences are SGHKS and YYEKEE (reference sequence). The CDR3 DNA follows: TGTGCCAGCAGCAACATGAAAAATAACATGAACACTGAAGCTTTCTTT. This translates into CASSNMKNNMNTEAFF.

CDR3 sequence reads: CASSPPGNNSPLHF. In nucleotides, the CDR3 is TGTGCCAGCAGCCCACCGGGGAACAATTCACCCCTCCACTTT. This chain joins TRBV7-2 and TRBJ1-6; D is ambiguous. The CDR3 is 14 residues long. Per the germline V gene, CDR1 is SGHTA and CDR2 is FQGNSA. V lost 5 bases to trimming and J lost 7 bases, with 12 bases between them.

This chain connects TRBV7-2 to TRBJ2-3, with 7 bases that match TRBD1. V was clipped by 0 bases and J by 1 base; unmatched bases: 1. Germline lookup yields CDR1 SGHTA and CDR2 FQGNSA. The CDR3 contains 15 residues. CDR3 protein: CASSLAGTGTDTQYF. CDR3 bases: TGTGCCAGCAGCTTAGCTGGGACAGGCACAGATACGCAGTATTTT.

Turning to this clone: The junction departs from the called germline gene at one end, perhaps through a read error. The chain recombines TRBV27 with TRBJ1-6; 10 positions match TRBD1. CDR3 length: 16 amino acids. The germline V gene encodes CDR1 MNHEY and CDR2 SMNVEV (reference sequence). CDR3 DNA: TGTGCCAGCAGTCCACCCCGGGACAGGGGCCAACGTACCCTCAACTTT. Translation gives CASSPPRDRGQRTLNF.

The chain uses TRBV29-1 and TRBJ1-5, with D maybe TRBD1 (6 bases). This CDR3 has 12 amino acids. The V gene's germline CDR1 is SQVTM and CDR2 ANQGSEA. V lost 5 bases, J lost 1 base, and 6 bases lay in between. CDR3 DNA sequence: TGCAGCGTTAGGGGGAGCAATCAGCCCCAGCATTTT. Amino acids: CSVRGSNQPQHF.

The chain employs TRBV2 and TRBJ1-5, with no clear D. V gave up 8 bases and J gave up 5 bases, with 16 bases separating them. This CDR3 has 14 amino acids. The germline CDR1 and CDR2 sequences are SNHLY and FYNNEI. CDR3 DNA: TGTGCCAGCGGGCGGGTAGGGAGTTATCAGCCCCAGCATTTT. Its protein is CASGRVGSYQPQHF.

The chain combines TRBV30 with TRBJ2-5; 7 bases are a match to TRBD1. The germline V gene encodes CDR1 GTSNPN and CDR2 SVGIG (reference sequence). Trimming cost V 4 bases and J 2 bases; bases outside gene matches: 4. The CDR3 extends over 13 amino acids. CDR3 nucleotides: TGTGCCTGGAACAGGGGAATACAAGAGACCCAGTACTTC. Translation: CAWNRGIQETQYF.

The chain carries TRBV29-1 and TRBJ1-1; D unresolved. Germline CDR1 and CDR2: SQVTM and ANQGSEA. V gave up 3 bases and J gave up 3 bases, with 11 bases separating them. This CDR3 has 13 amino acids. The CDR3 sequence: CSVDRGWDTEAFF. DNA for the CDR3: TGCAGCGTTGATCGCGGGTGGGACACTGAAGCTTTCTTT. The full variable domain, with the rest looked up from reference TRBV29-1 and TRBJ1-1, is SAVISQKPSRDICQRGTSLTIQCQVDSQVTMMFWYRQQPGQSLTLIATANQGSEATYESGFVIDKFPISRPNLTFSTLTVSNMSPEDSSIYLCSVDRGWDTEAFFGQGTRLTVV.

In nucleotides, the CDR3 is TGTGCCAGCAGAAAATATGGGGGGGGGAATTCACCCCTCCACTTT. It codes for CASRKYGGGNSPLHF. The gene calls are TRBV28 and TRBJ1-6; a possible D gene is TRBD1 (5 bases). V lost 6 bases, J lost 7 bases, and 16 bases lay in between. Germline loops: CDR1 MDHEN, CDR2 SYDVKM. CDR3 length equals 15 residues.

The J gene is TRBJ2-5, the V gene TRBV28; tentative D call: TRBD2 (7 bases). The CDR3 consists of 14 residues. Germline V gene lookup returns CDR1 MDHEN and CDR2 SYDVKM. V was cut by 8 bases and J by 2 bases, with 15 bases left in between. The CDR3 sequence: CASGPRGLQETQYF. In DNA, the CDR3 is TGTGCCAGCGGGCCGCGGGGGCTACAAGAGACCCAGTACTTC. Full variable domain (rest looked up from reference TRBV28 and TRBJ2-5): DVKVTQSSRYLVKRTGEKVFLECVQDMDHENMFWYRQDPGLGLRLIYFSYDVKMKEKGDIPEGYSVSREKKERFSLILESASTNQTSMYLCASGPRGLQETQYFGPGTRLLVL.

This chain links TRBV10-3 with TRBJ1-1; maybe TRBD1 (5 bases). CDR1 is ENHRY and CDR2 is SYGVKD in the germline V gene. With 10 bases removed from V and 4 bases from J, the gap between germline ends came to 22 bases. This CDR3 contains 15 residues. The CDR3 sequence is CATSEQSGMGTEAFF. The CDR3 DNA is TGTGCCACCAGCGAGCAGTCAGGGATGGGCACTGAAGCTTTCTTT.

The chain employs TRBV4-3 and TRBJ2-2, with a tentative D call TRBD1 (6 bases). The V end was cut by 4 bases, the J end by 5 bases, with 11 bases between. Germline CDR1 and CDR2: LGHNA and YSLEER. This CDR3 is built from 14 residues. This CDR3 reads CASSLDRITGELFF. The DNA of the CDR3 is TGCGCCAGCAGCCTTGACAGGATTACCGGGGAGCTGTTTTTT.

The V call is TRBV7-9, the J call TRBJ2-1; D ambiguous. Germline values: CDR1 SEHNR, CDR2 FQNEAQ (reference sequence). Trimming took off 1 base at V and 2 bases at J, with 3 bases between the two ends. The CDR3 covers 13 residues. Here the CDR3 reads CASSLGAYNEQFF. CDR3 DNA: TGTGCCAGCAGCTTAGGAGCCTACAATGAGCAGTTCTTC.

This chain joins TRBV14 and TRBJ1-3, with D perhaps matching TRBD1 (6 bases). From germline, CDR1 is SGHDN and CDR2 FVKESK. This CDR3 has 15 amino acids. Trimming left V 4 bases short and J 0 bases short, with 10 bases between. CDR3 nucleotides: TGTGCCAGCAGCCGACAGGCCATCTCTGGAAACACCATATATTTT. It encodes CASSRQAISGNTIYF.

V is TRBV5-1 and J is TRBJ2-5; 7 nucleotides match TRBD1. The CDR3 sequence is 13 residues long. J gave up 3 bases and V 3 bases, and 2 bases lay outside the gene matches. Germline V gene lookup returns CDR1 SGHRS and CDR2 YFSETQ. The CDR3 region is CASSSTGEETQYF. For the CDR3, the DNA is TGCGCCAGCAGCTCTACAGGGGAAGAGACCCAGTACTTC.

The J gene is TRBJ1-1, the V gene TRBV18; D is ambiguous. V lost 3 bases and J 1 base, leaving 9 bases between the germline ends. The CDR3 length is 14 residues. Germline assignment: CDR1 KGHSH and CDR2 LQKENI. CDR3 sequence: CASSPSGENTEAFF. As DNA, the CDR3 is TGTGCCAGCTCACCCTCAGGCGAGAACACTGAAGCTTTCTTT. The entire variable domain, with the rest obtained from reference TRBV18 and TRBJ1-1, is as follows: NAGVMQNPRHLVRRRGQEARLRCSPMKGHSHVYWYRQLPEEGLKFMVYLQKENIIDESGMPKERFSAEFPKEGPSILRIQQVVRGDSAAYFCASSPSGENTEAFFGQGTRLTVV.

The gene calls are TRBV4-2 and TRBJ2-6; D gene uncertain. Germline lookup yields CDR1 LGHNA and CDR2 YNFKEQ. Trimming took off 0 bases at V and 0 bases at J, with 12 bases between the two ends. There are 18 residues in the CDR3. CDR3 amino acids: CASSQDSWASSGANVLTF. The CDR3 coding sequence is TGTGCCAGCAGCCAAGATTCGTGGGCTTCCTCTGGGGCCAACGTCCTGACTTTC.

This sequence joins TRBV5-1 and TRBJ2-1, with 8 positions matching TRBD1. Trimming took 1 base from V and 6 from J; bases not matched to a gene: 6. This CDR3 has 15 residues. Germline CDR1 SGHRS, CDR2 YFSETQ. Here the CDR3 reads CASSLWTGKGNEQFF. DNA of the CDR3: TGCGCCAGCAGCTTGTGGACAGGGAAAGGCAATGAGCAGTTCTTC.

The chain employs TRBV28 and TRBJ2-5, with 8 bases aligning to TRBD2. Germline CDR1 is MDHEN and CDR2 is SYDVKM. With V trimmed by 6 bases and J by 5 bases, 8 bases remained unmatched. The CDR3 covers 14 residues. CDR3 DNA: TGTGCCAGCAGCCACAAGCGGGGGTTGGAGACCCAGTACTTC. It encodes CASSHKRGLETQYF.